This entry is about one T cell receptor beta chain. Authors' analysis steps: Estimation of nucleated cell counts relied on the amplification of reference gene primers. Sequencing used immunoSEQ multiplex PCR; TCRdb keeps in-frame clones, though not all of them. V and J calls and clone size are copied from that table; D and trimming were computed from the DNA. The sample lists around 250,000 clones, over 80% occurring once. CDR1 is SGHNT and CDR2 is YYREEE in the germline V gene (reference sequence). Trimming cost V 0 bases and J 9 bases; bases outside gene matches: 7. This CDR3 spans 16 amino acids. The data originate from a study of blood T cell repertoires in COVID-19. Study details: T cells, B-cell-depleted T cells, or PBMCs supplied cDNA or gDNA.

The TCR comes from a woman in her twenties or thirties with acute COVID-19. What was sequenced was PBMCs or T cells enriched from blood (not recorded which). The chain recombines TRBV5-4 with TRBJ2-1; TRBD2 agrees at 12 bases. The DNA of the CDR3 is TGTGCCAGCAGCTTGGGCCGGACTAGCGGGAAGGTTGAGCAGTTCTTC. Encoded protein: CASSLGRTSGKVEQFF.